What follows are 2 T cell receptor beta chains derived from one specimen sequenced in a study of beta chain features in type 1 diabetes. Reverse transcribing all isolated RNA meant expressed TCRB transcripts were sequenced. TCRdb keeps only in-frame clones here, not all; method: immunoSEQ multiplex PCR. The table lists approximately 120,000 clones, approximately 37% of them singletons. Sequences were obtained from stem cell memory CD4+ T cells from blood. The receptors derive from a young woman in good health.

V usage is TRBV7-8 and J usage is TRBJ2-2; tentatively, D is TRBD2 (5 bases). Germline V CDR1 and CDR2: SGHVS, FQNEAQ. V was cut by 5 bases and J by 1 base, with 14 bases left in between. This CDR3 has 16 amino acids. This chain's CDR3 is CASSPREGLNTGELFF. In DNA, the CDR3 is TGTGCCAGCAGCCCCCGCGAGGGATTGAACACCGGGGAGCTGTTTTTT. The full variable domain, with the rest looked up from reference TRBV7-8 and TRBJ2-2, is GAGVSQSPRYKVAKRGQDVALRCDPISGHVSLFWYQQALGQGPEFLTYFQNEAQLDKSGLPSDRFFAERPEGSVSTLKIQRTQQEDSAVYLCASSPREGLNTGELFFGEGSRLTVL.

This clone was found a few times. The rearrangement uses TRBV28 and TRBJ2-2; D is ambiguous. The CDR3 covers 14 residues. The V and J ends lost 3 bases and 4 bases respectively, with 9 bases between them. Germline CDR1 MDHEN, CDR2 SYDVKM. The CDR3 DNA reads as TGTGCCAGCAGTTTTGACACATCCACCGGGGAGCTGTTTTTT. This encodes CASSFDTSTGELFF.